This paragraph reports one T cell receptor beta chain. What it recognizes is unknown. Vbeta (60) and Jbeta (13) primers were used in the PCR. TCRdb's copy holds only in-frame clones and misses some; the assay was immunoSEQ multiplex PCR. The repertoire holds about 200,000 clones, with roughly 77% as singletons. This sample is part of a study of cytomegalovirus exposure and HLA in healthy donors. Study background: In terms of ancestry, the Caucasian-associated cluster contained roughly 81% of the approximately 420 genotyped donors.

Broader study findings: HLA restriction was apparent for most CMV-associated TCR beta chains in a later analysis.

Trimming pared 2 bases from V and 8 bases from J, leaving 18 bases between. Germline CDR1 is SGHVS and CDR2 is FNYEAQ. This CDR3 spans 16 amino acids. The chain has TRBV7-6 and TRBJ1-4; D is undetermined. Sequencing was done on a sample of PBMCs. This sequence was found in a woman aged 50 to 60 in good health and CMV-seronegative. DNA for the CDR3: TGTGCCAGCAGCTTAACTTCGAGCACTAGTGTGGAAAAACTGTTTTTT. It yields the protein CASSLTSSTSVEKLFF.